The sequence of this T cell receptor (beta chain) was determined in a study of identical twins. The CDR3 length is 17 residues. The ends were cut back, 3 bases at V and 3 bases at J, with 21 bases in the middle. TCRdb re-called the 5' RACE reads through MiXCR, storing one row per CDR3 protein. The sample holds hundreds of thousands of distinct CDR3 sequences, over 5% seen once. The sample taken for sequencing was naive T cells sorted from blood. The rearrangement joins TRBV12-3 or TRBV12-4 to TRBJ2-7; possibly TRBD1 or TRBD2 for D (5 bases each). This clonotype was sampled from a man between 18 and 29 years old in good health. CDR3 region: CASSFCTGYRGDYEQYF. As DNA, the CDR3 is TGTGCCAGCAGTTTTTGTACCGGCTATAGGGGAGACTACGAGCAGTACTTC.